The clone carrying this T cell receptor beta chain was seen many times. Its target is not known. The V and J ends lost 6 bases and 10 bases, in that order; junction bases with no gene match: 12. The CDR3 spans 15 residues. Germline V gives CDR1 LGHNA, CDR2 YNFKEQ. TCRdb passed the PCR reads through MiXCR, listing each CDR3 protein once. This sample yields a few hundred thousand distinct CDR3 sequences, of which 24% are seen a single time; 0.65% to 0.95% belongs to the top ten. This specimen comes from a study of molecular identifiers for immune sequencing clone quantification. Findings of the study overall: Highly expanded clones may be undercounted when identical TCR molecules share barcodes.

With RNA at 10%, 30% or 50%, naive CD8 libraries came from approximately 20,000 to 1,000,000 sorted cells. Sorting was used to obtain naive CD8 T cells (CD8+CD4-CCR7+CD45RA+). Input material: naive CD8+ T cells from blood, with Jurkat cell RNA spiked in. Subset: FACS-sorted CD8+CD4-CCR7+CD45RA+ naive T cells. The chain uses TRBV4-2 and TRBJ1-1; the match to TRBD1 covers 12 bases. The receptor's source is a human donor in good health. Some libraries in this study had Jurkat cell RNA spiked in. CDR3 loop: CASRSGQGAGIGAFF. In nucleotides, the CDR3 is TGTGCCAGCAGATCGGGACAGGGGGCAGGGATTGGAGCTTTCTTT.